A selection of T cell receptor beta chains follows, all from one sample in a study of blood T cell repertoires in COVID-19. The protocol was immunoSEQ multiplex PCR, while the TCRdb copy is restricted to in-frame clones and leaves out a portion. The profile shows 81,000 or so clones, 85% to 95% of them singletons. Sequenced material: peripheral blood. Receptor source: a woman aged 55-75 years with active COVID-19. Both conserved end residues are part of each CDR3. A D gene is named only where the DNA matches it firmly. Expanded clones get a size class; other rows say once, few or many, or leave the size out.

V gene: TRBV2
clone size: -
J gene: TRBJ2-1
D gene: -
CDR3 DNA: TGTGCCAGCACTTCGCGGATGACCTACAATGAGCAGTTCTTC
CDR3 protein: CASTSRMTYNEQFF

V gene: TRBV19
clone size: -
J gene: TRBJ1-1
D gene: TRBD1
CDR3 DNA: TGTGCCAGCGCTACGGACAGGGGTACCGCTGAAGCTTTCTTT
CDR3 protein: CASATDRGTAEAFF

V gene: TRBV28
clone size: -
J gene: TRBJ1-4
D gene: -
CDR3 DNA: TGTGCCAGCAGTCCTCTCGGTGTCCCTAGGACTAATGAAAAACTGTTTTTT
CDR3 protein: CASSPLGVPRTNEKLFF

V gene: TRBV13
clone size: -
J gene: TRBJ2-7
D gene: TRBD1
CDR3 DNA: TGTGCCAGCAGCTTGAGGATGACAGGGCCCTACGAGCAGTACTTC
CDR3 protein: CASSLRMTGPYEQYF

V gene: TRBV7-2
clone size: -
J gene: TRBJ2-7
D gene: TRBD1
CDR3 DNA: TGTGCCAGCAGTTTCGGACAGGGCTTCGAGCAGTACTTC
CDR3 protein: CASSFGQGFEQYF

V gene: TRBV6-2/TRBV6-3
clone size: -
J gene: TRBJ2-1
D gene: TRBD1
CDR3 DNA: TGTGCCAGCAGTGTCCGGGACAGGGGCCCTCGGAAGCAGTTCTTC
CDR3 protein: CASSVRDRGPRKQFF

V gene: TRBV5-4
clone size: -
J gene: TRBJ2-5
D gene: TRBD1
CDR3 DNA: TGTGCCAGCAGCTTGGGGACAGGGGGGGAGACCCAGTACTTC
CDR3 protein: CASSLGTGGETQYF

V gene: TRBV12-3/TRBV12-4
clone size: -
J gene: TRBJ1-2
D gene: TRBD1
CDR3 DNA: TGTGCCAGCAGCTGGGACAGCCCCTATGGCTACACCTTC
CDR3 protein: CASSWDSPYGYTF

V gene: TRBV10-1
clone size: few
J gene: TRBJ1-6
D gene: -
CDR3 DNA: TGCGCCAGCAGTGAGTCCGGGAGTCGCTCACCCCTCCACTTT
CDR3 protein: CASSESGSRSPLHF

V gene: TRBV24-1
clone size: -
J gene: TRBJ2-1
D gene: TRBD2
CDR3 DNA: TGTGCCACCAGTGATTTACCTTGGCGGGAGATGGGCAATGAGCAGTTCTTC
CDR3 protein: CATSDLPWREMGNEQFF

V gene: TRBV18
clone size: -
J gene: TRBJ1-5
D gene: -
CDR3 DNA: TGTGCCAGCTCCCCGGACAGTGGGTATCAGCCCCAGCATTTT
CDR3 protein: CASSPDSGYQPQHF

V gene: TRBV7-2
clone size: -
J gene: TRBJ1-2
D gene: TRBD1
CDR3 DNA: TGTGCCAGCAGCTTGGGGGACAGGGGAATCTATGGCTACACCTTC
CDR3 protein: CASSLGDRGIYGYTF

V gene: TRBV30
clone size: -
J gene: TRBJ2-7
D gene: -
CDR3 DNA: TGTGCCTGGATCTCACCGGCCGGGATTAACTCCTACGAGCAGTACTTC
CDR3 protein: CAWISPAGINSYEQYF

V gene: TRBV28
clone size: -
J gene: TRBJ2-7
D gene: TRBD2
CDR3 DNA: TGTGCCAGCAGTTCTATGGTGCTAGCGGGAGTTTTGTCCTACGAGCAGTACTTC
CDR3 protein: CASSSMVLAGVLSYEQYF

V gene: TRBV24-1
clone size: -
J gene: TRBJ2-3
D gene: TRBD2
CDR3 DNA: TGTGCCACCAGTGATACGGGACTAGCAGATACGCAGTATTTT
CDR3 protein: CATSDTGLADTQYF

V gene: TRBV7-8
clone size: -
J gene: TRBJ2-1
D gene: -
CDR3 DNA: TGTGCCAGCAGCTTAGTTCTAGGTGGGGAGCAGTTCTTC
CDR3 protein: CASSLVLGGEQFF

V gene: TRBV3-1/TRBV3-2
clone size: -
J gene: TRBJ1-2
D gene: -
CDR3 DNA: TGTGCCAGCAGCCAAGTAAGGACAAGCTATGGCTACACCTTC
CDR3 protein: CASSQVRTSYGYTF

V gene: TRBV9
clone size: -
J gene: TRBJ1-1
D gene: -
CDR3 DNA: TGTGCCAGCAGCGTAGCTACGGTGAACACTGAAGCTTTCTTT
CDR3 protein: CASSVATVNTEAFF

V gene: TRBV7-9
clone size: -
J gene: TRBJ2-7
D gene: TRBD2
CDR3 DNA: TGTGCCAGCAGCCCACCGACTAGCGGGGGGCCCCACGAGCAGTACTTC
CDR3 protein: CASSPPTSGGPHEQYF

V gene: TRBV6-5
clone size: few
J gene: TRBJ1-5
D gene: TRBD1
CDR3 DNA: TGTGCCAGCAGTTGGACAGGTGATAGCAATCAGCCCCAGCATTTT
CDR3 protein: CASSWTGDSNQPQHF

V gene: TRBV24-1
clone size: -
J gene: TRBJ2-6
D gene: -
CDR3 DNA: TGTGCCACCAGCGAAACAGGGCTCGGGGCCAACGTCCTGACTTTC
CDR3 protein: CATSETGLGANVLTF

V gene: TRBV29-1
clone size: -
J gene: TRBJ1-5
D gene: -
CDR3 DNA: TGCAGCGTTCGGGGGGATAGCAATCAGCCCCAGCATTTT
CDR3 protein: CSVRGDSNQPQHF

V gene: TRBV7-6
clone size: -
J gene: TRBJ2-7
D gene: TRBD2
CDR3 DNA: TGTGCCAGCAGCTCAAGAGTGGAGACTAGCGGGAGGTTATACGAGCAGTACTTC
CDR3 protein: CASSSRVETSGRLYEQYF

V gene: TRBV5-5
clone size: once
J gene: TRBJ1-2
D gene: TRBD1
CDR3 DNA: TGTGCCAGCAGCTTGGTGGGACAGGCGAACTATGGCTACACCTTC
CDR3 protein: CASSLVGQANYGYTF

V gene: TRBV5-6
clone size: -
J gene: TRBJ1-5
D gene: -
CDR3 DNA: TGTGCCAGCAGCCAGACAGCTCTGAGTCTAAAACGTAATCAGCCCCAGCATTTT
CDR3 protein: CASSQTALSLKRNQPQHF

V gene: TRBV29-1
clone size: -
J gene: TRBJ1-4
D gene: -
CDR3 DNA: TGCAGCGTCCGGTTCTCGGGGTCGGATGAAAAACTGTTTTTT
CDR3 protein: CSVRFSGSDEKLFF

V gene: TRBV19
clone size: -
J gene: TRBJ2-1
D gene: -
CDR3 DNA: TGTGCCAGTAGTCGAGGACAGACCAATGAGCAGTTCTTC
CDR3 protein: CASSRGQTNEQFF

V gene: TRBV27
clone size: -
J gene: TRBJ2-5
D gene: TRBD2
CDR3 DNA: TGTGCCAGCAGTGTTCAACCTAGCGGGAGGGAAAAGACCCAGTACTTC
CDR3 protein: CASSVQPSGREKTQYF

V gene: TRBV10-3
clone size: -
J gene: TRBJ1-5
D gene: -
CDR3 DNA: TGTGCCATCAGTGAGTCCCAAGTACTCAATCAGCCCCAGCATTTT
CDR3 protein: CAISESQVLNQPQHF

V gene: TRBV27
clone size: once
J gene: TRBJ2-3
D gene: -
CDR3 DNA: TGTGCCAGCAGTAACAGACACCAGGCCTCCTTAGGTACGCAGTATTTT
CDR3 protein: CASSNRHQASLGTQYF

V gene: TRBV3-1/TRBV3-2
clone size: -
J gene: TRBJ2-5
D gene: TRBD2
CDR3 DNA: TGTGCCAGCAGCCGTCGGACTAGCCGCCAAGAGACCCAGTACTTC
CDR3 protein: CASSRRTSRQETQYF

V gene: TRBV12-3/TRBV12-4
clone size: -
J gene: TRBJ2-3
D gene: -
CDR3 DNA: TGTGCCAGCAGTTCTAGCACAGATACGCAGTATTTT
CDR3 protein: CASSSSTDTQYF

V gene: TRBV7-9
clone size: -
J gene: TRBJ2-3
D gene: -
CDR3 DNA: TGTGCCAGCAGCTTAGGGGCGGGGAATACAGATACGCAGTATTTT
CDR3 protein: CASSLGAGNTDTQYF

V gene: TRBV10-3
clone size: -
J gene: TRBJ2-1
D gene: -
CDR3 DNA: TGTGCCATCAGTGATAGTAGCTACAATGAGCAGTTCTTC
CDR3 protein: CAISDSSYNEQFF

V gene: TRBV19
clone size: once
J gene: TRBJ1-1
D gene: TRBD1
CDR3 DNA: TGTGCCAGTAGTATAGGAGAAGGGGGCCGGACTGAAGCTTTCTTT
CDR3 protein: CASSIGEGGRTEAFF

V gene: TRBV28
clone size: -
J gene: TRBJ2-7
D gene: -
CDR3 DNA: TGTGCCAGCACCCCAAATCAGGTTAGATACGAGCAGTACTTC
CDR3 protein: CASTPNQVRYEQYF

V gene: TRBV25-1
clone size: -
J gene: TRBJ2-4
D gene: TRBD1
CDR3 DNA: TGTGCCAGCAGTGAGACCTCGGGACAGGGGCAAAACATTCAGTACTTC
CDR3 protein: CASSETSGQGQNIQYF